The 8 T cell receptor beta chains below were found in one sample sequenced in a study of PD-1 blockade in classical Hodgkin lymphoma. Assay used: immunoSEQ multiplex PCR; TCRdb lists only in-frame clones, some missing. The sample lists about 85,000 clones, about nine tenths occurring once. With no exception, relapse followed autologous stem cell transplantation in all patients, and brentuximab vedotin exposure varied. Specimen: peripheral blood mononuclear cells (PBMCs), collected before the second cycle of nivolumab. The receptors were sampled from a human donor with classical Hodgkin lymphoma.

The V call is TRBV6-1, the J call TRBJ2-5, with 7 nucleotides matching TRBD2. J lost 5 bases, V lost 2 bases, and 5 bases had no gene match. Germline lookup yields CDR1 MNHNS and CDR2 SASEGT. The CDR3 length is 14 residues. The CDR3 DNA is TGTGCCAGCAGTGAAAGGACGCGGGGGGAGACCCAGTACTTC. Encoded protein: CASSERTRGETQYF.

The chain uses TRBV9 and TRBJ1-3; the D is unclear. The CDR3 totals 17 residues. Germline values: CDR1 SGDLS, CDR2 YYNGEE. V was cut by 0 bases and J by 2 bases, with 15 bases left in between. Here the CDR3 reads CASSVGSGWITGNTIYF. In nucleotides, the CDR3 is TGTGCCAGCAGCGTAGGATCCGGGTGGATTACTGGAAACACCATATATTTT.

CDR3 nucleotides: TGCGCCAGCAGCGCCCGACTAGCGGGGGCCCTGAATGAGCAGTTCTTC. This gives the protein CASSARLAGALNEQFF. This chain joins TRBV10-1 and TRBJ2-1, with 12 bases that match TRBD2. There are 16 residues in the CDR3. Germline CDR1 is WNHNN and CDR2 is SYGVQD (reference sequence). V shed 6 bases and J 7 bases; nucleotides not matched to a gene: 10.

The chain joins TRBV28 to TRBJ1-5; 8 bases match TRBD1. This CDR3 is built from 14 residues. CDR1 is MDHEN, CDR2 SYDVKM, per germline. J lost 4 bases, V lost 3 bases, and 2 bases had no gene match. CDR3 nucleotides: TGTGCCAGCAGTTTCACAGGGGGTAATCAGCCCCAGCATTTT. Translated, it gives CASSFTGGNQPQHF.

V and J are TRBV25-1 and TRBJ2-3, with 8 bases that match TRBD2. V trimming: 6 bases; J trimming: 1 base; junction bases outside the gene matches: 3. CDR3 length: 14 residues. The germline gives CDR1 MGHDK, CDR2 SYGVNS. CDR3 bases: TGTGCCAGCAGCTATAGCGGGGGCACAGATACGCAGTATTTT. Translating it yields CASSYSGGTDTQYF.

The chain has TRBV5-1 and TRBJ2-3, with a tentative D call TRBD1 (5 bases). The CDR3 has 18 residues. Germline V gene data show CDR1 as SGHRS and CDR2 as YFSETQ. Trimming left V 2 bases short and J 2 bases short, with 21 bases between. The CDR3 here is CASSFKIQAMTFTDTQYF. DNA of the CDR3: TGCGCCAGCAGCTTTAAAATACAGGCCATGACGTTCACAGATACGCAGTATTTT.

V gene TRBV2 combines with J gene TRBJ2-1, with a possible D match to TRBD2 (6 bases). V gave up 7 bases and J gave up 5 bases, with 15 bases separating them. This CDR3 comprises 14 residues. Germline V gene lookup returns CDR1 SNHLY and CDR2 FYNNEI. DNA for the CDR3: TGTGCCAGCATTCCGGGACTTGCGAACAATGAGCAGTTCTTC. This sequence encodes CASIPGLANNEQFF.

This chain connects TRBV4-1 to TRBJ1-6, with no clear D. The ends were cut back, 0 bases at V and 5 bases at J, with 11 bases in the middle. The CDR3 totals 16 residues. The germline gives CDR1 MGHRA, CDR2 YSYEKL. Here the CDR3 reads CASSQDPQSHNSPLHF. CDR3 sequence (DNA): TGCGCCAGCAGCCAAGATCCTCAGTCCCATAATTCACCCCTCCACTTT.